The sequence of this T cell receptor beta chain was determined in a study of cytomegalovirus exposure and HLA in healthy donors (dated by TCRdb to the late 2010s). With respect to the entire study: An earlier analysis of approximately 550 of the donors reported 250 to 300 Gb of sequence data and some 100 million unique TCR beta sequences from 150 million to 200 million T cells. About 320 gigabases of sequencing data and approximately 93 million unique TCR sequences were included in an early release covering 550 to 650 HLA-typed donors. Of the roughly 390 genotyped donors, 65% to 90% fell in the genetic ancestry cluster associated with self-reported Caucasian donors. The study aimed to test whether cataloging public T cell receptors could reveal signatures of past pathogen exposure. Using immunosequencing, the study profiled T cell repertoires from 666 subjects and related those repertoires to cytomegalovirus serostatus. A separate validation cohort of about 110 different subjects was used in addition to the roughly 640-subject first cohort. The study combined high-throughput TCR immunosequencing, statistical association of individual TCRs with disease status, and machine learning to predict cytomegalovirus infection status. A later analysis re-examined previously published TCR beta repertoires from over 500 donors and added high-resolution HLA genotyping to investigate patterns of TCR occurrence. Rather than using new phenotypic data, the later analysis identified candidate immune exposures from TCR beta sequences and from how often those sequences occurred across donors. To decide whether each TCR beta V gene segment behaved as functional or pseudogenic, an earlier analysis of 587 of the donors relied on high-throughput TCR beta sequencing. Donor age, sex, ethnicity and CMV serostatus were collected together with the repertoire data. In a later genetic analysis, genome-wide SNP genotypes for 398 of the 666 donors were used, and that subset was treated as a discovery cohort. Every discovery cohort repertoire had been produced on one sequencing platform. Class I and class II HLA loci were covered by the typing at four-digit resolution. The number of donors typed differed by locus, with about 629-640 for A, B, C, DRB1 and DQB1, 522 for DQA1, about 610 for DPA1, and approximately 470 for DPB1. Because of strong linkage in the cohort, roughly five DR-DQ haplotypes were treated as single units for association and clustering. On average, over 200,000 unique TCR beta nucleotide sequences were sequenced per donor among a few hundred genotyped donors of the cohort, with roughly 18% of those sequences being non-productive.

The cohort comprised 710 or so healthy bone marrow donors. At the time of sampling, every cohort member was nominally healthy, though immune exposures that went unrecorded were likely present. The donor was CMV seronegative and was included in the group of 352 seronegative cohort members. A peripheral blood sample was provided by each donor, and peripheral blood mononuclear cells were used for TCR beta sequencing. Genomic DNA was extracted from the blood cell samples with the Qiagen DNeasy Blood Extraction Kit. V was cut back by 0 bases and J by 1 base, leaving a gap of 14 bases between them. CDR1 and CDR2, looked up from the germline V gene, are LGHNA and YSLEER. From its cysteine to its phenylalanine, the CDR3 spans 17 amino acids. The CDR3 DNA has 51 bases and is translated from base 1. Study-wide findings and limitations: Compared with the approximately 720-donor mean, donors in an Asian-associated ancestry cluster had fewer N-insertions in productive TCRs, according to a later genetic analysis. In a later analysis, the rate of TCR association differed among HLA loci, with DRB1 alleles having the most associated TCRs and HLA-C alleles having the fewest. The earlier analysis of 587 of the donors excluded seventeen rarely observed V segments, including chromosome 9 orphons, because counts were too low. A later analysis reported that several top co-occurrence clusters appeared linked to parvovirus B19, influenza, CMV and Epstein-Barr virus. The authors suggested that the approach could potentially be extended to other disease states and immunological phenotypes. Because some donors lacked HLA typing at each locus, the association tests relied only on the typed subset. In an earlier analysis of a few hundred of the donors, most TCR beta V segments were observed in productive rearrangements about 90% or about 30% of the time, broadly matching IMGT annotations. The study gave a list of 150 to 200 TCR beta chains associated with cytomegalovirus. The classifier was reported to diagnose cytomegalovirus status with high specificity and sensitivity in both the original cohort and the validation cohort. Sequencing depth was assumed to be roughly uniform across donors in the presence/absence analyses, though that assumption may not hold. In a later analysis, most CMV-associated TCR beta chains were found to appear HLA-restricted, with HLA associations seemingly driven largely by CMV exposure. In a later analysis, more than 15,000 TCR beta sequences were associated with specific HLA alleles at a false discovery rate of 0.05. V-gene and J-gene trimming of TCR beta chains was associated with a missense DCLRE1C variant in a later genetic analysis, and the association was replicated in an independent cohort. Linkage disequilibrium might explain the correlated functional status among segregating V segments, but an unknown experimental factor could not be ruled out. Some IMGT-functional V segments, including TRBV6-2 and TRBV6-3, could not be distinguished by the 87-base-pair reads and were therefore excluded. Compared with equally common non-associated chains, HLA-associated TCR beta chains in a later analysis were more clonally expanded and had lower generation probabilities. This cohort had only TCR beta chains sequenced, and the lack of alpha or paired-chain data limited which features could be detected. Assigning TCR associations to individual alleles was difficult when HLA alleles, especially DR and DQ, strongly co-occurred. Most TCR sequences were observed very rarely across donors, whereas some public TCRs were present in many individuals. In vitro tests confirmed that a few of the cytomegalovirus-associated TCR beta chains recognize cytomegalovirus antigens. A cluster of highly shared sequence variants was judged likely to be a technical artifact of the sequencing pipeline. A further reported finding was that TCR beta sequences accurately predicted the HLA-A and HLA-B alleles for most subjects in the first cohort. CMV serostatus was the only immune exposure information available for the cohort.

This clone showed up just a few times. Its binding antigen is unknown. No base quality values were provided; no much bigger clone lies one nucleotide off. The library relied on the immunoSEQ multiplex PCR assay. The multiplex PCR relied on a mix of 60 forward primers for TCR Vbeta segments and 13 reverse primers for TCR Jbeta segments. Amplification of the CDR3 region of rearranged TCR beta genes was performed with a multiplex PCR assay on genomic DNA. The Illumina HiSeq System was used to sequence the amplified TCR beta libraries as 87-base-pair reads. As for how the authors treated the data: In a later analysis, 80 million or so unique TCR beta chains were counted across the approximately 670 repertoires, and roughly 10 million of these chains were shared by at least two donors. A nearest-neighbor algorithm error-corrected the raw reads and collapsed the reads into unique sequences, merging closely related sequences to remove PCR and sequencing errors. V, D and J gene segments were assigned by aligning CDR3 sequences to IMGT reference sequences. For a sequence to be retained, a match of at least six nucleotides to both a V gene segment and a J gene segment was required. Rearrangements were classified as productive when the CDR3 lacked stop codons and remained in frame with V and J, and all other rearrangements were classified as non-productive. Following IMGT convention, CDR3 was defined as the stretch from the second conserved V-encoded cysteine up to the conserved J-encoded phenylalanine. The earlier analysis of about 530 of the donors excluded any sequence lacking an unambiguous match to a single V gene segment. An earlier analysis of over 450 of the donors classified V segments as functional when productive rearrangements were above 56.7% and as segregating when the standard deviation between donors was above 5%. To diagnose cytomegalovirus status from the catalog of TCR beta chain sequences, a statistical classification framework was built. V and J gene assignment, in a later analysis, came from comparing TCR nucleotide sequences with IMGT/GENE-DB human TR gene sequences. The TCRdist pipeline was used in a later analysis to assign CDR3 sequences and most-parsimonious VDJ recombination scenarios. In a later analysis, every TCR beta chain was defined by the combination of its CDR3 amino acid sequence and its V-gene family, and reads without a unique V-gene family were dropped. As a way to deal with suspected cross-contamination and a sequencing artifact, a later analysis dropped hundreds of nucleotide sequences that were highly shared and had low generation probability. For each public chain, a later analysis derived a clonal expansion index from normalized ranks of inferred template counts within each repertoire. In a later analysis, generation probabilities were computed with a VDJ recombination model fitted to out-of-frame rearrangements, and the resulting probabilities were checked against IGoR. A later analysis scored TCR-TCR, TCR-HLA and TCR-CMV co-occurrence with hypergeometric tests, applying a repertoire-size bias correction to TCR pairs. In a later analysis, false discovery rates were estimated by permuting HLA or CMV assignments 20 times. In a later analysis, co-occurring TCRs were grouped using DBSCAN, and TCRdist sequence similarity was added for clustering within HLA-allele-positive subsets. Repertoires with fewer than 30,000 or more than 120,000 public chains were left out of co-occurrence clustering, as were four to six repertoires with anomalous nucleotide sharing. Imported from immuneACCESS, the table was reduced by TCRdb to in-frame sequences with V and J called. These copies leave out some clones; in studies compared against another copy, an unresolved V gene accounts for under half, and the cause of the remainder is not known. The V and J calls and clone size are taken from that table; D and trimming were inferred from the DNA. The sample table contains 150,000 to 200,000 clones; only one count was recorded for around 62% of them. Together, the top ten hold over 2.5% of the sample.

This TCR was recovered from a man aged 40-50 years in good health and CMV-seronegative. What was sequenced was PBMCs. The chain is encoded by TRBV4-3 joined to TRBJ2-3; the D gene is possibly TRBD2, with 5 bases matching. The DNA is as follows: TGCGCCAGCAGCCAAGAGTCCGGGGTCGGCGGCACAGATACGCAGTATTTT. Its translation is CASSQESGVGGTDTQYF.